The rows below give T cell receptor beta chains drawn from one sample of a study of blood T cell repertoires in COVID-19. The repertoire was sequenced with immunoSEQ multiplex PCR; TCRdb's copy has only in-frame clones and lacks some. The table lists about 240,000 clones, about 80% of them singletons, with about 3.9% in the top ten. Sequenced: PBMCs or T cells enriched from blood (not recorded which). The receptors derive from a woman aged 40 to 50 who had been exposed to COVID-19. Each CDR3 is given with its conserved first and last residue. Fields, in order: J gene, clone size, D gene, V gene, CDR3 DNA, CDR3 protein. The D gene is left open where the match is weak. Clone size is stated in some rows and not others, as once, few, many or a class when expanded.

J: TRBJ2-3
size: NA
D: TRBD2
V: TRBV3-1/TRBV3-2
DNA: TGTGCCAGCAGCCAAGGTCAAGCGGGGACGACAGATACGCAGTATTTT
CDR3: CASSQGQAGTTDTQYF

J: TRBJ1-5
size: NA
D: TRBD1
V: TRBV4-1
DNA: TGCGCCAGCAGCCAATTAGACAGGGGCGGTCAGCCCCAGCATTTT
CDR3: CASSQLDRGGQPQHF

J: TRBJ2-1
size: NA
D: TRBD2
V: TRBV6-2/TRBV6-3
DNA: TGTGCCAGCAACCCGACTAGCGGGGGGAACTACTACAATGAGCAGTTCTTC
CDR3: CASNPTSGGNYYNEQFF

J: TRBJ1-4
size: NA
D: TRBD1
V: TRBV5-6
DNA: TGTGCCAGCAGCAGGGGGCGGCTTAAACTGTTTTTT
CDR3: CASSRGRLKLFF

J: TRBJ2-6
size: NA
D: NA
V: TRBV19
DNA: TGTGCCAGTATTGGACCCTGGGGACTCTCTGGGGCCAACGTCCTGACTTTC
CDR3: CASIGPWGLSGANVLTF

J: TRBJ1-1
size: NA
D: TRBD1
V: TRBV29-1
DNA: TGCAGTCTCCGGGACAGGGGGCCTGAAGCTTTCTTT
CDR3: CSLRDRGPEAFF

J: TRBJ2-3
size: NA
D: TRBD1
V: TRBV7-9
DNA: TGTGCCAGCAGCTTCGGACAGGGGCTCACAGATACGCAGTATTTT
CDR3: CASSFGQGLTDTQYF

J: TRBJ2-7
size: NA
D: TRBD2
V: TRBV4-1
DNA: TGCGCCAGCAGCCAAGGGCTAGCGGGGGGGACCTACGAGCAGTACTTC
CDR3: CASSQGLAGGTYEQYF

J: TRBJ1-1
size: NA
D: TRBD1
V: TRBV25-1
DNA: TGTGCCAGCAGTGCGACGGACAGGGGGTACACTGAAGCTTTCTTT
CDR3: CASSATDRGYTEAFF

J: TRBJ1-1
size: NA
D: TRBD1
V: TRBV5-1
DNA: TGCGCCAGCACCCCGGTCGACAGGGGGTGGAATGAAGGCGAAGCTTTCTTT
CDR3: CASTPVDRGWNEGEAFF

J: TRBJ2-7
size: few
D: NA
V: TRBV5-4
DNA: TGTGCCAGCAGCTTACCCACTACCGGGACCCAGGGGCACGAGCAGTACTTC
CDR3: CASSLPTTGTQGHEQYF

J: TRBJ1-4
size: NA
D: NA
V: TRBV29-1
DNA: TGCAGCGTTGGGACAGCCTTTAATGAAAAACTGTTTTTT
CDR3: CSVGTAFNEKLFF

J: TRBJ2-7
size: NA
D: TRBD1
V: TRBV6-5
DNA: TGTGCCAGCAGTTACTCGGGACAGAGGATGAACTACGAGCAGTACTTC
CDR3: CASSYSGQRMNYEQYF

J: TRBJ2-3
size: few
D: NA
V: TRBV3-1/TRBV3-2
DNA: TGTGCCAGCAGCCAAGCCTCCACAGATACGCAGTATTTT
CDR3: CASSQASTDTQYF

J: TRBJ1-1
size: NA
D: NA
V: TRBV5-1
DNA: TGCGCCAGCAGCTCGGCGGGGACTCACACTGAAGCTTTCTTT
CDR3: CASSSAGTHTEAFF

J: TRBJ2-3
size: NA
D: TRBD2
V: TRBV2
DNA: TGTGCCAGCAGTGAAGGGTCGGGGGGGAGCACAGATACGCAGTATTTT
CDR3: CASSEGSGGSTDTQYF

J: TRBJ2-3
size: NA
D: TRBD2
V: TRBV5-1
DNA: TGCGCCAGCAGCTTGATGCGGGGGACCACAGATACGCAGTATTTT
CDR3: CASSLMRGTTDTQYF

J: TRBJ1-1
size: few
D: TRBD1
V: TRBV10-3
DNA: TGTGCCACCGGGGACAGGGGTATTATGAACACTGAAGCTTTCTTT
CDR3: CATGDRGIMNTEAFF

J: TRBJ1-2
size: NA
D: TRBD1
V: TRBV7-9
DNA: TGTGCCAGCAGCTTGAAGGACAGGGGGTTGGATGGCTACACCTTC
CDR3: CASSLKDRGLDGYTF

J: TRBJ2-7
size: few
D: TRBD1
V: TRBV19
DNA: TGTGCCAGTAGTGCAGGACAGGCCTACGAGCAGTACTTC
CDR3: CASSAGQAYEQYF

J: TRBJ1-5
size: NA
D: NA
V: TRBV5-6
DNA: TGTGCCAGCAGCTTGGGGCGGGGAGTAAGTCAGCCCCAGCATTTT
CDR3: CASSLGRGVSQPQHF

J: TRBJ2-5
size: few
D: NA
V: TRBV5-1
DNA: TGCGCCAGCAGCTTGGAGGACTACCTCCAAGAGACCCAGTACTTC
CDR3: CASSLEDYLQETQYF

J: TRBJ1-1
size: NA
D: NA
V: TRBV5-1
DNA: TGCGCCAGCAGCTTGGCCCTTGAGCTCAACACTGAAGCTTTCTTT
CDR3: CASSLALELNTEAFF

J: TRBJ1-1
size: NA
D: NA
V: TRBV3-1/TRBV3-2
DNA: TGTGCCAGCAGCCAAGATCGGGGATCGGAAGCTTTCTTT
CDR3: CASSQDRGSEAFF

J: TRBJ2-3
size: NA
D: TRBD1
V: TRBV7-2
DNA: TGTGCCAGCAGCTCAGGTCCCATGACAGGGAGCACAGATACGCAGTATTTT
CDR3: CASSSGPMTGSTDTQYF

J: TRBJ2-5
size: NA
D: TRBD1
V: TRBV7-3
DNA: TGTGCCAGCAGCTCCAGAGACAGGGGGGCCCAAGAGACCCAGTACTTC
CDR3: CASSSRDRGAQETQYF

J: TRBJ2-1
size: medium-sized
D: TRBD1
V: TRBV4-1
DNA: TGCGCCAGCAGCCAAGATTCCGACAGGGGGAAATACAATGAGCAGTTCTTC
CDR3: CASSQDSDRGKYNEQFF

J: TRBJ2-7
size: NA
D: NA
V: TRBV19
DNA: TGTGCCAGTAGTATGGAATCGGGATACGAGCAGTACTTC
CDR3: CASSMESGYEQYF

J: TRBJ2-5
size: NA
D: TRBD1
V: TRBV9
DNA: TGTGCCAGCAGCGCGAACGCAGGGGGTTCGGGAGAGACCCAGTACTTC
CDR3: CASSANAGGSGETQYF

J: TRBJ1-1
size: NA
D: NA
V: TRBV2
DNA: TGTGCCAGCAGGAACTCGGTGCAGGGTGAAGCTTTCTTT
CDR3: CASRNSVQGEAFF

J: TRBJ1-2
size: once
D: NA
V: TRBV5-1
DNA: TGCGCCAGCAGCCAGACAGAGACAGGAAATTATGGCTACACCTTC
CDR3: CASSQTETGNYGYTF

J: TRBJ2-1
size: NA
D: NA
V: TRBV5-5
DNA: TGTGCCAGCAGCCTCTGGGGGCCGGATGATGAGCAGTTCTTC
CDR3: CASSLWGPDDEQFF

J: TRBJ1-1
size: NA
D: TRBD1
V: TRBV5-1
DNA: TGCGCCAGCAGCTCTCGTAACAGGGGGCGGACTGAAGCTTTCTTT
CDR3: CASSSRNRGRTEAFF

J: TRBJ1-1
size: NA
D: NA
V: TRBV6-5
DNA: TGTGCCAGTGGGGCTCCGGAATTGAACACTGAAGCTTTCTTT
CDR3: CASGAPELNTEAFF

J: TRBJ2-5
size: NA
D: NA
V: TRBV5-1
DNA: TGCGCCAGCAGCTTGGAATCGGTGTACCAAGAGACCCAGTACTTC
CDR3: CASSLESVYQETQYF

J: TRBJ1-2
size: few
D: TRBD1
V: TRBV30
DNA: TGTGCCTGGACCTCCGGGACAGGGGGCTACTATGGCTACACCTTC
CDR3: CAWTSGTGGYYGYTF

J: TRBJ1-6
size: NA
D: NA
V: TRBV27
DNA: TGTGCCAGCACCCGAAGTGAGGTTCGGGGAGGTTCACCCCTCCACTTT
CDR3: CASTRSEVRGGSPLHF

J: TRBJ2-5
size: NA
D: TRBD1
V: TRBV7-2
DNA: TGTGCCAGCAGCTTACAGGACAGGAGTGGGGAGACCCAGTACTTC
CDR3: CASSLQDRSGETQYF

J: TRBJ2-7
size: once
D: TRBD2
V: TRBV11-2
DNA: TGTGCCAGCAGCTTAACTGGGGGGGGAGGGTGGTACGAGCAGTACTTC
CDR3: CASSLTGGGGWYEQYF

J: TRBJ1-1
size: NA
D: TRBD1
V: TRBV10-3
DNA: TGTGCCATCAGGGGACAGGGGGTGGGATCGAACACTGAAGCTTTCTTT
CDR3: CAIRGQGVGSNTEAFF

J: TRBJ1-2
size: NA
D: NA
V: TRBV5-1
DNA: TGCGCCAGCAGCTTAGGGGGCTATGGCTACACCTTC
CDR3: CASSLGGYGYTF

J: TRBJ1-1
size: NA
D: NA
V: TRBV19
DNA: TGTGCCAGTACCGTGGGGGCGAGCACTGAAGCTTTCTTT
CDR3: CASTVGASTEAFF

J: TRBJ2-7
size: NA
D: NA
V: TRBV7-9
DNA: TGTGCCAGCAGCTTGGACTTATCCTACGAGCAGTACTTC
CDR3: CASSLDLSYEQYF

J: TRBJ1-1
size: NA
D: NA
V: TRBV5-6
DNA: TGTGCCAGCAGCCCGGGGGGGTGGTATAGTGGCACTGAAGCTTTCTTT
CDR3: CASSPGGWYSGTEAFF

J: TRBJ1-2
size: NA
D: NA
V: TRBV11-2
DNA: TGTGCCAGCAGCTCGATCCCGCTCGGACTGAAAACTATGTGGAACGGCTACACCTTC
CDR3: CASSSIPLGLKTMWNGYTF

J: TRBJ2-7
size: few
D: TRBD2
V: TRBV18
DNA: TGTGCCAGCTCACCTATGGGACTAGCGGGGAGAGATAACTACGAGCAGTACTTC
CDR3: CASSPMGLAGRDNYEQYF

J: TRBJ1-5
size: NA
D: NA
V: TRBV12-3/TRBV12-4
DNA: TGTGCCAGCAGCTGGGGGGGTCAGCCCCAGCATTTT
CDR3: CASSWGGQPQHF

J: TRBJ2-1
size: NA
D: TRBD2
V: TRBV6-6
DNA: TGTGCCAGCAGTTATCGGGGGGGCCAGTACAATGAGCAGTTCTTC
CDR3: CASSYRGGQYNEQFF

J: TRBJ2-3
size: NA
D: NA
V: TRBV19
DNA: TGTGCCAGTAGTATCGGAGTAGCCGAAGATACGCAGTATTTT
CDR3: CASSIGVAEDTQYF

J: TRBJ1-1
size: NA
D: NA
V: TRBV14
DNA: TGTGCCAGCAGCCTCCTCGAGGGGAACACTGAAGCTTTCTTT
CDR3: CASSLLEGNTEAFF

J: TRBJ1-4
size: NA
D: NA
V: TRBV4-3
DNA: TGCGCCAGCAGCCAAGACCTGATAAGAGAAGATGAAAAACTGTTTTTT
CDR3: CASSQDLIREDEKLFF

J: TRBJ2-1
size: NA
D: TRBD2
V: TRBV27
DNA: TGTGCCAGCAGGGGACTAGCGGGGGGTTTTGAGCAGTTCTTC
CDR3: CASRGLAGGFEQFF

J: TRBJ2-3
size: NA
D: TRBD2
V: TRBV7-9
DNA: TGTGCCAGCAGCCGACTAGCGGGGGAGACGCAGTATTTT
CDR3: CASSRLAGETQYF

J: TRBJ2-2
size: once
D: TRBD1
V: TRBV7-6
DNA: TGTGCCAGCAGCCAAAATCCGGGACAGGGGGCGGGCGGGGAGCTGTTTTTT
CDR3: CASSQNPGQGAGGELFF

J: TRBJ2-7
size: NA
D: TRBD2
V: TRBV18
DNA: TGTGCCAGCTCATCCCCGGTAGCGGGCCAAGCCGGCTACGAGCAGTACTTC
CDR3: CASSSPVAGQAGYEQYF

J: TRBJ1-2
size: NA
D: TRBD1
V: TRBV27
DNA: TGTGCCAGCAGACCAAAAGGGGGCAGGGGGGATGGCTACACCTTC
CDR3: CASRPKGGRGDGYTF

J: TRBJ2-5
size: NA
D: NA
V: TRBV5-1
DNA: TGCGCCAGCAGCCTCTTCCGAGAGACCCAGTACTTC
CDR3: CASSLFRETQYF